At least ten counts were recorded for the clone carrying this T cell receptor (beta chain). The germline V gene has CDR1 MDHEN and CDR2 SYDVKM. The CDR3 runs to 16 residues. Trimming took off 4 bases at V and 0 bases at J, with 16 bases between the two ends. These data come from a study of regulatory T cells in long-lasting Graves disease. Time point noted: newly diagnosed GD, antithyroid drugs for less than 3 months. PBMCs provided the RNA from which the TCR library was made. With iRepertoire HTBI primers and Arm-PCR of CDR3 regions, TCR beta libraries were built. TCRdb recomputed calls from the multiplex PCR reads with MiXCR, one row per CDR3 protein. The data contain around 500,000 distinct CDR3 sequences, 15% to 20% of them singletons. These data were also reused for a study on T cells in Graves' hyperthyroidism and ophthalmopathy.

Specimen: peripheral blood mononuclear cells (PBMCs), collected at new diagnosis, from a patient treated with antithyroid drugs. V and J are TRBV28 and TRBJ2-7; either TRBD1 or TRBD2 may supply D (5 bases each). This sequence originates from a woman aged 35-60 years with Graves disease. DNA of the CDR3: TGTGCCAGCAGTTACCCGGGGACCTTAAGCTCCTACGAGCAGTACTTC. Amino acids: CASSYPGTLSSYEQYF.